This T cell receptor (beta chain) was captured by sequencing in a study of blood T cell repertoires in COVID-19. TCRdb keeps only in-frame clones here, not all; method: immunoSEQ multiplex PCR. The repertoire holds about 220,000 clones, with 80% to 85% as singletons. Germline loops: CDR1 KGHSH, CDR2 LQKENI. J gave up 0 bases and V 5 bases, and 5 bases lay outside the gene matches. The CDR3 totals 16 residues. Sequences were obtained from peripheral blood. The V gene is TRBV18, the J gene TRBJ2-2; 8 bases fit TRBD1. The receptor comes from a woman in her twenties or thirties who had recovered from COVID-19. The CDR3 loop reads CASSTPGQANTGELFF. CDR3 nucleotide sequence: TGTGCCAGCTCAACTCCGGGACAGGCGAACACCGGGGAGCTGTTTTTT.